A single sample gave rise to the 19 T cell receptor beta chains below, sequenced in a study of T cell repertoires in cytomegalovirus infection (dated by TCRdb to between 2018 and 2021). Sequencing was carried out with an Illumina HiSeq 1500. TCRdb trimmed the raw reads at Q25, called clones with MiXCR and kept productive beta chains. Rows are unified per CDR3 protein, each entry keeping the most common DNA and genes. In this sample the table shows 570,000 or so distinct CDR3 sequences, under 45% of which occur a single time. Around 48% of the sample is taken by the ten largest. The antigens of these receptors remain unknown. Interpreted using the paper, the treatment or condition label stands for: in vitro stimulation with specific CMV peptide epitopes to enrich CMV-specific T cells. The input for sequencing was cultured PBMCs, taken from culture after CMV antigen stimulation. These receptors all come from a human donor in good health (CMV status not recorded). Some clones in this sample may be carry-over from other donors' samples.

The V and J genes are TRBV7-8 and TRBJ1-2; 10 bases fit TRBD1. The CDR3 is made up of 14 amino acids. Trimming cost V 5 bases and J 5 bases; bases outside gene matches: 5. Germline-derived CDR1 and CDR2 are SGHVS and FQNEAQ. The CDR3 DNA reads TGTGCCAGCAGCGAGGGACAGGGGACTTATGGCTACACCTTC. It specifies CASSEGQGTYGYTF.

This clonotype was seen a few times. CDR3 sequence (DNA): TGTGCCATCAGTGAGTCGAGACGGGGGGACACTGAAGCTTTCTTT. This sequence encodes CAISESRRGDTEAFF. The gene calls are TRBV10-3 and TRBJ1-1, with D maybe TRBD1 (5 bases). The germline gives CDR1 ENHRY, CDR2 SYGVKD. Trimming took 0 bases from V and 3 from J, leaving 11 bases between them. CDR3 length: 15 residues.

This clonotype appeared a few times. The V and J genes are TRBV12-3 or TRBV12-4 and TRBJ1-1; 10 nucleotides match TRBD1. The length of the CDR3 is 14 residues. V lost 7 bases to trimming and J lost 5 bases; unmatched junction nucleotides: 7. CDR3 amino acids: CASTETGGITEAFF. The CDR3 nucleotides are TGTGCCAGCACCGAGACAGGGGGCATAACTGAAGCTTTCTTT.

This clonotype was found a few times. J is TRBJ1-6 and V is TRBV7-9; D is undetermined. The CDR3 spans 14 residues. Per the germline V gene, CDR1 is SEHNR and CDR2 is FQNEAQ (reference sequence). The germline V and J ends were trimmed by 5 bases and 4 bases, with 9 bases remaining between them. CDR3 amino acids: CASSDAPYNSPLHF. CDR3 nucleotide sequence: TGTGCCAGCAGCGACGCACCGTATAATTCACCCCTCCACTTT.

The genes are TRBV10-3 and TRBJ1-2; no reliable D call. The ends were cut back, 2 bases at V and 2 bases at J, with 6 bases in the middle. The CDR3 runs 13 residues. Germline V CDR1 and CDR2: ENHRY, SYGVKD. In nucleotides, the CDR3 is TGTGCCATCAGTGAGGGACGGAACTATGGCTACACCTTC. Translating gives CAISEGRNYGYTF.

CDR3 bases: TGCAGTGCTAGAGATCCCGGGACAGGGCTGTATAGCAATCAGCCCCAGCATTTT. This gives the protein CSARDPGTGLYSNQPQHF. The chain has TRBV20-1 and TRBJ1-5, with TRBD1 matching over 9 bases. Germline V gene lookup returns CDR1 DFQATT and CDR2 SNEGSKA (reference sequence). V lost 0 bases to trimming and J lost 0 bases; unmatched junction nucleotides: 9. The CDR3 has 18 amino acids.

The chain employs TRBV7-8 and TRBJ2-7; D remains ambiguous. The CDR3 extends over 14 amino acids. The germline V gene encodes CDR1 SGHVS and CDR2 FQNEAQ. Trimming shortened V by 3 bases and J by 4 bases, and 13 bases separated the two germline ends. The CDR3 nucleotides read TGTGCCAGCAGCTTTTCAGGTCGAATTTACGAGCAGTACTTC. Translation gives CASSFSGRIYEQYF.

The table lists this clonotype with a few counts. The chain has TRBV6-1 and TRBJ2-1; no clear D gene. From germline, CDR1 is MNHNS and CDR2 SASEGT. This CDR3 is built from 16 residues. The ends were cut back, 8 bases at V and 0 bases at J, with 17 bases in the middle. The CDR3 spells CASGDLSSSSYNEQFF. CDR3 bases: TGTGCCAGCGGGGATCTTTCCAGTAGCTCCTACAATGAGCAGTTCTTC.

This clonotype came up a few times. This chain connects TRBV7-2 to TRBJ1-2, with D perhaps matching TRBD1 (5 bases). Germline CDR1 reads SGHTA; CDR2 reads FQGNSA. V gave up 1 base and J gave up 3 bases, with 6 bases separating them. This CDR3 is 13 amino acids long. CDR3 in DNA: TGTGCCAGCAGCTTAGAGGGACACTATGGCTACACCTTC. Translating it yields CASSLEGHYGYTF.

The CDR3 spells CASSRIGSVQAYNEQYF. The CDR3, as DNA: TGCGCCAGCAGCAGAATCGGGTCGGTCCAGGCCTATAACGAGCAGTACTTC. This rearrangement joins TRBV5-1 to TRBJ2-7; D is uncertain. The CDR3 has 17 amino acids. CDR1 is SGHRS and CDR2 is YFSETQ in the germline V gene. V shed 4 bases and J shed 5 bases, with 25 bases lying between them.

This clonotype appeared a few times. The chain uses TRBV2 and TRBJ2-5; D gene uncertain. The length of the CDR3 is 13 residues. The ends were cut back, 7 bases at V and 1 base at J, with 10 bases in the middle. In germline, CDR1 is SNHLY, CDR2 FYNNEI. CDR3 in amino acids: CASTRRLQETQYF. As DNA, the CDR3 is TGTGCCAGCACTCGGCGGCTCCAAGAGACCCAGTACTTC.

This clonotype appeared a few times. The chain employs TRBV6-5 and TRBJ1-2, with D tentatively TRBD1 (5 bases). The germline CDR1 and CDR2 sequences are MNHEY and SVGAGI. This CDR3 region has 20 residues. Deletions cut 0 bases from V and 0 bases from J, with 23 bases between. CDR3 nucleotides: TGTGCCAGCAGTTACTCGAGGGTCGGAAGTTTTGACAGTGCTAACTATGGCTACACCTTC. It encodes CASSYSRVGSFDSANYGYTF.

This clonotype was counted ten times or more. The rearrangement joins TRBV7-8 to TRBJ1-3; no clear D. Deletions cut 5 bases from V and 0 bases from J, with 17 bases between. The length of the CDR3 is 17 residues. Germline V gene sequence: CDR1 SGHVS, CDR2 FQNEAQ. CDR3 DNA sequence: TGTGCCAGCAGCCGCCTCCCGGGCACCATCTCTGGAAACACCATATATTTT. Translation gives CASSRLPGTISGNTIYF. Drawing the rest from reference TRBV7-8 and TRBJ1-3, the complete variable domain is GAGVSQSPRYKVAKRGQDVALRCDPISGHVSLFWYQQALGQGPEFLTYFQNEAQLDKSGLPSDRFFAERPEGSVSTLKIQRTQQEDSAVYLCASSRLPGTISGNTIYFGEGSWLTVV.

This rearrangement joins TRBV7-2 to TRBJ2-7, with 7 bases fitting TRBD1. The germline V gene has CDR1 SGHTA and CDR2 FQGNSA. The CDR3 is made up of 18 amino acids. V shed 0 bases and J 2 bases; nucleotides not matched to a gene: 13. In nucleotides, the CDR3 is TGTGCCAGCAGCTTAGCCAACCTTCGGACAGGTCTCCCCTACGAGCAGTACTTC. Translation gives CASSLANLRTGLPYEQYF.

The chain recombines TRBV11-2 with TRBJ2-1, with TRBD2 identical over 10 bases. The junction had 5 bases not matched to a gene; V was cut back by 3 bases and J by 9 bases. The CDR3 covers 14 residues. CDR1 and CDR2 (germline): SGHAT, FQNNGV. The CDR3, as DNA: TGTGCCAGCAGCTTCGGGACTAGCGTGGCTGAGCAGTTCTTC. Translation gives CASSFGTSVAEQFF.

V gene TRBV12-3 or TRBV12-4 combines with J gene TRBJ1-1; D unresolved. Trimming took 6 bases from V and 4 from J, leaving 12 bases between them. The CDR3 contains 13 residues. CDR3 protein: CASRRGTGTEAFF. The CDR3 bases are TGTGCCAGCAGACGGGGAACGGGCACTGAAGCTTTCTTT.

The CDR3, as DNA: TGTGCCAGCAGCCAAAGGATCGCTAGGGAGCAGTACTTC. Its translation is CASSQRIAREQYF. The V and J genes are TRBV6-2 or TRBV6-3 and TRBJ2-7; D gene ambiguous. Trimming stripped 6 bases from V and 7 bases from J, with 16 bases between. This CDR3 has 13 amino acids. Germline assignment: CDR1 MNHEY and CDR2 SVGEGT.

The chain uses TRBV7-6 and TRBJ2-3, with 8 bases matching TRBD2. J lost 4 bases, V lost 2 bases, and 11 bases had no gene match. The CDR3 is 17 residues long. CDR1 and CDR2 (germline): SGHVS, FNYEAQ. CDR3 coding DNA: TGTGCCAGCAGCTTATCTGCGGGGGGTCCCAAGGCAGATACGCAGTATTTT. Translated, it gives CASSLSAGGPKADTQYF.

This clonotype occurred a few times. The V gene is TRBV7-6, the J gene TRBJ1-1; TRBD1 is a possible D gene (5 bases). CDR1 and CDR2 from the germline V gene are SGHVS and FNYEAQ. Trimming cost V 5 bases and J 1 base, with 14 bases left between them. CDR3 size: 15 residues. CDR3 sequence: CASSARWGGNTEAFF. The CDR3 DNA reads as TGTGCCAGCAGCGCCCGTTGGGGCGGGAACACTGAAGCTTTCTTT.